These 29 T cell receptor beta chains were all obtained from the same sample, sequenced in a study of beta chain features in type 1 diabetes. Expressed TCRB transcripts were sequenced, since all the RNA that had been isolated was reverse transcribed. Sequencing used immunoSEQ multiplex PCR; TCRdb keeps in-frame clones, though not all of them. This repertoire shows 620,000 or so clones, roughly a sixth found once; its top ten account for roughly 0.098%. What was sequenced was naive CD4+ T cells from blood. The receptors derive from a man aged 18 to 30 in good health.

The table lists this clone with a few counts. The chain uses TRBV4-2 and TRBJ2-1, with D perhaps TRBD1 or TRBD2 (6 bases each). CDR1 is LGHNA, CDR2 YNFKEQ, per germline. The CDR3 covers 14 residues. V was pared by 4 bases and J by 6 bases, with 13 bases between. The CDR3 DNA reads as TGTGCCAGCAGCCCTCCCGGAGGGGGCAATGAGCAGTTCTTC. Amino acids: CASSPPGGGNEQFF.

The chain has TRBV5-1 and TRBJ1-5; 9 nucleotides line up with TRBD1. The CDR3 is made up of 15 amino acids. Germline values: CDR1 SGHRS, CDR2 YFSETQ. After removal of 2 bases from V and 6 bases from J, the junction contained 6 bases not matched to a gene. CDR3 sequence: CASSLSTGGGQPQHF. The CDR3 bases are TGCGCCAGCAGCTTAAGTACAGGGGGCGGTCAGCCCCAGCATTTT.

The J gene is TRBJ1-2, the V gene TRBV6-5; 10 bases match TRBD1. Trimming at V came to 3 bases and at J to 5 bases, leaving 6 bases not matched to a gene. The CDR3 sequence is 15 residues long. Per germline, CDR1 MNHEY and CDR2 SVGAGI. The CDR3 loop reads CASSYPGQGVYGYTF. CDR3 DNA sequence: TGTGCCAGCAGTTATCCCGGACAGGGGGTTTATGGCTACACCTTC.

The chain has TRBV5-1 and TRBJ1-4; D ambiguous. This CDR3 region has 13 residues. V lost 2 bases, J lost 0 bases, and 2 bases lay in between. Germline V gene lookup returns CDR1 SGHRS and CDR2 YFSETQ. In DNA, the CDR3 is TGCGCCAGCAGCTTAGCAACTAATGAAAAACTGTTTTTT. It specifies CASSLATNEKLFF. Drawing the rest from reference TRBV5-1 and TRBJ1-4, the complete variable domain is KAGVTQTPRYLIKTRGQQVTLSCSPISGHRSVSWYQQTPGQGLQFLFEYFSETQRNKGNFPGRFSGRQFSNSRSEMNVSTLELGDSALYLCASSLATNEKLFFGSGTQLSVL.

The chain recombines TRBV28 with TRBJ2-7; no clear D gene. This CDR3 comprises 13 residues. V was trimmed by 8 bases and J by 5 bases, leaving 16 bases between them. Germline CDR1 is MDHEN and CDR2 is SYDVKM. DNA of the CDR3: TGTGCCAGCGTTAAAAGAGAGTTAAACGAGCAGTACTTC. Translated, it gives CASVKRELNEQYF. Variable domain in full (rest from reference TRBV28 and TRBJ2-7): DVKVTQSSRYLVKRTGEKVFLECVQDMDHENMFWYRQDPGLGLRLIYFSYDVKMKEKGDIPEGYSVSREKKERFSLILESASTNQTSMYLCASVKRELNEQYFGPGTRLTVT.

The rearrangement links TRBV7-2 to TRBJ1-2, with unresolved D. V shed 5 bases and J shed 8 bases, with 21 bases lying between them. This CDR3 spans 15 amino acids. Germline V gene data show CDR1 as SGHTA and CDR2 as FQGNSA. The CDR3 is CASSPGGLTLRGYTF. The CDR3 DNA is TGTGCCAGCAGCCCCGGAGGGCTGACCCTCAGGGGCTACACCTTC. Full variable domain (missing parts from reference TRBV7-2 and TRBJ1-2): GAGVSQSPSNKVTEKGKDVELRCDPISGHTALYWYRQSLGQGLEFLIYFQGNSAPDKSGLPSDRFSAERTGGSVSTLTIQRTQQEDSAVYLCASSPGGLTLRGYTFGSGTRLTVV.

This clone was picked up a small number of times. The chain employs TRBV10-3 and TRBJ2-5; D gene uncertain. The V gene's germline CDR1 is ENHRY and CDR2 SYGVKD. V lost 11 bases to trimming and J lost 4 bases, with 14 bases between them. CDR3 size: 12 residues. The CDR3 loop is CAVQSSGETQYF. DNA for the CDR3: TGTGCCGTACAATCGTCGGGAGAGACCCAGTACTTC.

A few counts support this clone. The chain recombines TRBV7-2 with TRBJ2-3; TRBD1 matches at 9 bases. Per the germline V gene, CDR1 is SGHTA and CDR2 is FQGNSA. This CDR3 comprises 15 residues. The ends lost 4 bases at V and 1 base at J; junction bases unmatched: 3. CDR3 region: CASSYRGLGTDTQYF. The CDR3 DNA is TGTGCCAGCAGCTACAGGGGGCTTGGCACAGATACGCAGTATTTT.

Concerning this clone: The sample holds other DNA sequences that translate to the same CDR3. The chain employs TRBV7-9 and TRBJ2-3; unclear D gene. Germline V CDR1 and CDR2: SEHNR, FQNEAQ (reference sequence). V lost 1 base and J 6 bases, leaving 5 bases between the germline ends. The CDR3 consists of 12 residues. The CDR3 spells CASSLVADTQYF. The CDR3 DNA follows: TGTGCCAGCAGCTTAGTGGCTGATACGCAGTATTTT.

This clone was recorded a few times. The J gene is TRBJ2-4, the V gene TRBV7-2, with D possibly matching TRBD1 (5 bases). This CDR3 is built from 15 residues. Per the germline V gene, CDR1 is SGHTA and CDR2 is FQGNSA. The V end lost 0 bases, the J end lost 3 bases, and 9 bases lay between the germline ends. CDR3 DNA: TGTGCCAGCAGCTTAGCATGGGGCCTCAAAAACATTCAGTACTTC. Its translation is CASSLAWGLKNIQYF. Full variable domain (remainder filled in from reference TRBV7-2 and TRBJ2-4): GAGVSQSPSNKVTEKGKDVELRCDPISGHTALYWYRQSLGQGLEFLIYFQGNSAPDKSGLPSDRFSAERTGGSVSTLTIQRTQQEDSAVYLCASSLAWGLKNIQYFGAGTRLSVL.

The V call is TRBV9, the J call TRBJ2-3, with 7 bases identical to TRBD2. Looked up from germline, CDR1 is SGDLS and CDR2 is YYNGEE. This CDR3 is built from 15 residues. Unmatched junction bases numbered 3, after V lost 0 bases and J lost 2 bases. DNA for the CDR3: TGTGCCAGCAGCGTAGCAGCGGGGCTCACAGATACGCAGTATTTT. Protein: CASSVAAGLTDTQYF.

Only a few counts were recorded for this clone. This sequence joins TRBV7-9 and TRBJ1-1; no definite D call. V was cut by 5 bases and J by 0 bases, with 10 bases left in between. The CDR3 is 14 amino acids. Per germline, CDR1 SEHNR and CDR2 FQNEAQ (reference sequence). DNA for the CDR3: TGTGCCAGCAGCCTCCTGATGATGAACACTGAAGCTTTCTTT. Its translation is CASSLLMMNTEAFF.

To note about this clone: The junction shows a germline mismatch at one end, possibly a read error. V usage is TRBV10-3 and J usage is TRBJ2-2, with 8 bases identical to TRBD1. Germline CDR1 and CDR2: ENHRY and SYGVKD. The length of the CDR3 is 16 residues. CDR3 protein: CAINPSGGSDTGELFF. In DNA form, the CDR3 reads TGTGCCATCAACCCTTCAGGGGGCTCCGACACCGGGGAGTTGTTTTTT.

This clone occurred a few times. The CDR3 loop is CASTQRAQGSYEQYF. For the CDR3, the DNA is TGTGCCAGCACCCAGAGGGCCCAGGGTAGTTACGAGCAGTACTTC. The rearrangement uses TRBV7-8 and TRBJ2-7, with D perhaps given as TRBD1 or TRBD2 (5 bases each). V was pared by 7 bases and J by 4 bases, with 20 bases between. The CDR3 sequence is 15 residues long. CDR1 is SGHVS and CDR2 is FQNEAQ in the germline V gene.

The chain uses TRBV9 and TRBJ2-2; 8 positions agree with TRBD2. Trimming cost V 6 bases and J 5 bases; bases outside gene matches: 6. The CDR3 runs to 14 residues. The V gene's germline CDR1 is SGDLS and CDR2 YYNGEE. In DNA, the CDR3 is TGTGCCAGCAACCCCCGCGGGGGGACCGGGGAGCTGTTTTTT. Protein product: CASNPRGGTGELFF.

The V gene is TRBV29-1, the J gene TRBJ1-6; 9 bases are shared with TRBD1. The CDR3 consists of 15 residues. With 7 bases clipped from V and 4 bases from J, the junction kept 8 bases outside the gene matches. Germline CDR1 and CDR2: SQVTM and ANQGSEA. The chain's CDR3 is CSDPPGTGYNSPLHF. The CDR3 bases are TGCAGCGACCCCCCTGGGACAGGGTATAATTCACCCCTCCACTTT.

The CDR3 DNA reads as TGTGCCAGCAGTTTCCGACCCGGGGGGAATGAAAAACTGTTTTTT. Its translation: CASSFRPGGNEKLFF. V and J are TRBV27 and TRBJ1-4; TRBD1 might be the D (5 bases). Germline CDR1 reads MNHEY; CDR2 reads SMNVEV (reference sequence). The CDR3 length is 15 residues. Trimming removed 3 bases from V and 5 bases from J, with 13 bases in between.

This clone showed up just a few times. The genes are TRBV4-2 and TRBJ2-1; D perhaps matches TRBD2 (6 bases). CDR3 size: 14 residues. From germline, CDR1 is LGHNA and CDR2 YNFKEQ. Trimming took off 2 bases at V and 5 bases at J, with 10 bases between the two ends. The DNA of the CDR3 is TGTGCCAGCAGCCAACGGGGGATCAACAATGAGCAGTTCTTC. Translated: CASSQRGINNEQFF.

The genes are TRBV4-2 and TRBJ2-7; the match to TRBD1 covers 10 bases. This CDR3 spans 18 amino acids. V gave up 4 bases and J gave up 2 bases; unmatched junction bases: 14. The V gene's germline CDR1 is LGHNA and CDR2 YNFKEQ. The CDR3 region is CASSLYADRGQGAYEQYF. DNA for the CDR3: TGTGCCAGCAGCCTTTATGCTGACCGAGGACAGGGGGCCTACGAGCAGTACTTC.

The table lists this clone with a few counts. V is TRBV11-2 and J is TRBJ2-5; the D gene is possibly TRBD1 (6 bases). V gave up 5 bases and J gave up 5 bases, with 21 bases separating them. This CDR3 comprises 16 residues. Germline V gives CDR1 SGHAT, CDR2 FQNNGV. CDR3 in DNA: TGTGCCAGCAGCCCCCTGGGGGCCGCGAGGTCGGAGACCCAGTACTTC. Translated: CASSPLGAARSETQYF.

In its sample, this clone was seen a few times. The V and J genes are TRBV6-6 and TRBJ2-1; TRBD2 matches at 8 bases. Germline assignment: CDR1 MNHNY and CDR2 SVGAGI (reference sequence). V trimming: 10 bases; J trimming: 6 bases; junction bases outside the gene matches: 11. CDR3 length: 14 amino acids. The DNA of the CDR3 is TGTGCCACCGCCTTCCGGGCGGGGGGCAATGAGCAGTTCTTC. Translating gives CATAFRAGGNEQFF.

V usage is TRBV4-1 and J usage is TRBJ2-1; 8 nucleotides line up with TRBD1. The CDR3 loop spans 16 amino acids. J gave up 0 bases and V 6 bases, and 7 bases lay outside the gene matches. The germline V gene encodes CDR1 MGHRA and CDR2 YSYEKL. The CDR3 is CASRTGGRSSYNEQFF. In DNA form, the CDR3 reads TGCGCCAGCAGAACAGGGGGGAGGAGCTCCTACAATGAGCAGTTCTTC.

The V gene is TRBV5-1, the J gene TRBJ2-3; tentative D call: TRBD2 (6 bases). The CDR3 is 16 residues long. Germline V gives CDR1 SGHRS, CDR2 YFSETQ. The V and J ends lost 1 base and 2 bases respectively, with 14 bases between them. The CDR3 DNA sequence: TGCGCCAGCAGCTTGCTGGCTAGCGAACTCACAGATACGCAGTATTTT. Its protein product is CASSLLASELTDTQYF.

This chain uses TRBV9 with TRBJ1-4; the match to TRBD1 covers 7 bases. The CDR3 spans 15 residues. V lost 4 bases to trimming and J lost 0 bases; unmatched junction nucleotides: 3. Germline CDR1 reads SGDLS; CDR2 reads YYNGEE. CDR3 in amino acids: CASSLTGATNEKLFF. CDR3 nucleotide sequence: TGTGCCAGCAGCCTTACAGGGGCAACTAATGAAAAACTGTTTTTT.

This clone has more than one count but fewer than ten. This sequence joins TRBV11-2 and TRBJ2-7, with 7 bases matching TRBD1. CDR1 and CDR2 from the germline V gene are SGHAT and FQNNGV. The trim removed 4 bases at V and 4 bases at J, leaving 4 bases unmatched. There are 13 residues in the CDR3. In nucleotides, the CDR3 is TGTGCCAGCAGCTCACAACAGGGGTACGAGCAGTACTTC. Its translation: CASSSQQGYEQYF. The whole variable domain, filled in from reference TRBV11-2 and TRBJ2-7, reads EAGVAQSPRYKIIEKRQSVAFWCNPISGHATLYWYQQILGQGPKLLIQFQNNGVVDDSQLPKDRFSAERLKGVDSTLKIQPAKLEDSAVYLCASSSQQGYEQYFGPGTRLTVT.

The chain combines TRBV7-2 with TRBJ1-6; D is ambiguous. The germline V gene encodes CDR1 SGHTA and CDR2 FQGNSA. Deletions cut 5 bases from V and 5 bases from J, with 10 bases between. This CDR3 has 14 residues. CDR3 nucleotide sequence: TGTGCCAGCAGCCGGAGGGAGGATAATTCACCCCTCCACTTT. This sequence encodes CASSRREDNSPLHF.

The V call is TRBV10-3, the J call TRBJ2-5; D is ambiguous. There are 12 residues in the CDR3. V gave up 4 bases and J gave up 4 bases, with 7 bases separating them. CDR1 is ENHRY, CDR2 SYGVKD, per germline. The CDR3 DNA reads as TGTGCCATCAGTGGGACCCTAGAGACCCAGTACTTC. Protein product: CAISGTLETQYF.

The chain joins TRBV10-3 to TRBJ1-2; 7 nucleotides align to TRBD1. Germline CDR1 reads ENHRY; CDR2 reads SYGVKD. This CDR3 is 13 amino acids long. The V and J ends lost 10 bases and 3 bases, in that order; junction bases with no gene match: 8. CDR3 nucleotides: TGTGCCACCGGGATAGGGACAGACTATGGCTACACCTTC. Its translation: CATGIGTDYGYTF.

The chain joins TRBV7-2 to TRBJ1-5; a weak D match, TRBD1 (5 bases). Germline lookup yields CDR1 SGHTA and CDR2 FQGNSA. The CDR3 contains 16 residues. The V gene lost 1 base and the J gene lost 2 bases, with 12 bases spanning the gap. The CDR3 coding sequence is TGTGCCAGCAGCTTAGGCAGGGCGGGGGGCAATCAGCCCCAGCATTTT. Translation gives CASSLGRAGGNQPQHF.